This record covers a single T cell receptor beta chain. The record originates from a study of blood T cell repertoires in COVID-19. As for the study in general: Nucleic acid was either cDNA or gDNA, and it came from T cells, B-cell-depleted T cells, or PBMCs.

The table came from immunoSEQ multiplex PCR; TCRdb's copy has only in-frame clones and leaves some out. Altogether more than 150,000 clones are present, roughly 76% being singletons, with the ten largest covering approximately 12%. Germline loops: CDR1 KGHSY, CDR2 FQNENV. Trimming cost V 1 base and J 4 bases, with 8 bases left between them. The CDR3 contains 14 residues. Sequencing used peripheral blood. The chain combines TRBV16 with TRBJ2-1; D uncertain. This TCR was sampled from a woman aged 80 or over with COVID-19, enrolled during active disease. CDR3: CASSQLGQYNEQFF. In DNA, the CDR3 is TGTGCCAGCAGCCAATTGGGCCAGTACAATGAGCAGTTCTTC. The variable domain in full, with the rest retrieved from reference TRBV16 and TRBJ2-1, is GEEVAQTPKHLVRGEGQKAKLYCAPIKGHSYVFWYQQVLKNEFKFLISFQNENVFDETGMPKERFSAKCLPNSPCSLEIQATKLEDSAVYFCASSQLGQYNEQFFGPGTRLTVL.